The sequence of this T cell receptor beta chain was determined in a study of beta chain features in type 1 diabetes (dated by TCRdb to 2016 to 2018). Regarding the research as a whole: Patients and healthy donors did not differ in mean age, gender distribution, total cell number or subset yield. A total of roughly 98,000,000 sorted cells were examined across all samples, and a strong correlation was observed between cell number per subset and RNA yield. In the study, recently diagnosed type 1 diabetes patients and matched healthy donors were compared on the TCRB repertoires of their sorted circulating CD4+ T cell subsets. Whereas all 30 or so donors provided naive and central memory subsets, regulatory and stem cell-like memory subsets were isolated from just 8 patients and roughly 8 healthy donors.

The entire amount of isolated RNA was reverse transcribed using the High Capacity cDNA Reverse Transcription Kit, so the sequenced TCRB transcripts were expressed ones. Deep immunoSEQ sequencing was performed on naive, central memory and regulatory T cell samples, with an average of approximately 3.9 million total reads per sample. After sorted cells were lysed in RLT buffer, RNA was extracted with DNase-treated RNeasy Micro or Mini kits, with the choice depending on cell number. Each cell subset was processed on its own to prevent cross-contamination, while patient and healthy donor samples were processed together. The immunoSEQ multiplex PCR was used to amplify TCRB sequences from cDNA, yielding 87-bp fragments that span the CDR3 region. The amplicons were sequenced using the Illumina HiSeq platform. In the original analysis: PCR bias was computationally corrected using synthetic template baselines, reads within Hamming distance 2 were collapsed, and singletons that could not be merged were discarded. By aligning reads against IMGT, V, D and J genes, CDR3 length, and insertions or deletions at six rearrangement sites were assigned. Within each subset, clonotype counts were normalized to sorted cell number, and only after that were true diversity and Gini coefficients computed with the tcR R package. The overlap coefficient, calculated on TCRB nucleotide sequences, was used to quantify repertoire sharing. As a proxy for the pre-selection repertoire, out-of-frame TCRB sequences from naive cells were analyzed. TCRdb provides this immuneACCESS table in a form limited to in-frame rearrangements. Some clones are lacking; in checked studies, under half of them reflect an unresolved V gene, and why the rest are absent is not known. That table furnishes V, J and clone size, whereas the DNA furnished D and trimming. The sample includes 200,000 to 300,000 clones, with more than 65% observed a single time. The ten largest clonotypes hold roughly 0.048% of the sample.

CDR3 length: 16 amino acids, cysteine to phenylalanine. The sequence is cut down to CDR3 DNA, 48 bases in frame from base 1. The germline V and J ends show losses of 2 bases and 5 bases respectively, and no gene match explains 8 bases of the junction. The germline V gene provides CDR1 MNHNS and CDR2 SASEGT. The paper's findings and limits, for the study overall: HLA sub-analyses involved small numbers of individuals, so any influence of HLA type on TCRB rearrangement remained unresolved. A moderate but significant shortening of TCRB CDR3 length was observed in type 1 diabetes patients in all four CD4+ subsets. Because cDNA rather than genomic DNA was sequenced, highly expressing activated cells could have been over-represented, although no difference in activation and CD3 levels was found between groups. The naive, central memory and regulatory TCRB repertoires appeared to resemble one another more closely among patients than among healthy donors. At VDJ recombination sites, type 1 diabetes patients had fewer insertions and more deleted nucleotides, which implies abnormalities in thymic rearrangement. PCR may preferentially amplify shorter templates, but because patient and control samples were amplified and corrected together, any resulting skew would affect both groups equally.

Comment on this clone: Its antigen remains unidentified. No much larger clone is present one base from it, and per-base qualities are unavailable.

From each donor, a single peripheral blood sample of about 110 mL on average was drawn into heparinised tubes. Using a panel that included CD45RO, CCR7, CD25, CD127, CD95 and CD27, naive, central memory, regulatory and stem cell-like memory CD4+ T cells were sorted on a BD FACSAria II. Purity was above 98% for every sorted population. PBMCs were isolated right away by Lymphoprep density gradient centrifugation and were stained directly, without culture. So that batch effects would be minimized, each experiment stained and sorted samples in pairs, pairing one healthy donor with one patient. This receptor was obtained from a man aged 30 to 45 in good health. The sequencing sample was made of naive CD4+ T cells from blood. Sample cell subset or site, as interpreted from the label and publication: true naive CD4+ T cells. The chain is encoded by TRBV6-1 joined to TRBJ2-3, with 9 bases in between that match TRBD2. The nucleotide sequence reads as follows: TGTGCCAGCAGTGAACATAGCGGGAGAAGGGAAGATACGCAGTATTTT. It translates as CASSEHSGRREDTQYF.